This T cell receptor (beta chain) was sequenced in a study of cytotoxic CD8 clonotypes in ibrutinib-treated CLL. CDR3 length: 17 residues. The V gene's germline CDR1 is SGHAT and CDR2 FQNNGV. The ends were cut back, 1 base at V and 0 bases at J, with 15 bases in the middle. Investigators sought sequencing depths of between 1 in 200,000 and 1 in 1 million T cells. Data came from immunoSEQ multiplex PCR; TCRdb stores just in-frame clones and leaves some out. The sample lists fewer than 100,000 clones, roughly 84% occurring once. The TCR sequence derives from a human donor with chronic lymphocytic leukemia. Sequences were derived from PBMCs, sampled before ibrutinib treatment. The chain uses TRBV11-2 and TRBJ1-1, with a tentative D call TRBD1 (5 bases). The CDR3 reads CASSLVMGEGLNTEAFF. In nucleotides, the CDR3 is TGTGCCAGCAGCTTAGTAATGGGTGAGGGGCTGAACACTGAAGCTTTCTTT.